The rows below give T cell receptor beta chains drawn from one sample of a study of shared clonotypes between healthy human individuals. Data came from immunoSEQ multiplex PCR; TCRdb stores just in-frame clones and leaves some out. Altogether roughly 2.5 million clones are present, over 85% being singletons, with the ten largest covering 0.11% to 0.15%. The sample consisted of naive CD4+ T cells sorted from blood. The receptors come from a young man in good health. CDR3s include the opening cysteine and the closing phenylalanine or tryptophan. The order of the fields is J gene, D gene, clone size, V gene, CDR3 DNA, CDR3 protein. D genes are given only for firm matches. Some rows have no size entry. The others give once, few or many, or a class for an expanded clone.

TRBJ2-1,TRBD2,NA,TRBV4-1,TGCGCCAGCAGCCGGTCGATACTAGCGGGGGGCTTACCTGAGCAGTTCTTC,CASSRSILAGGLPEQFF
TRBJ2-3,NA,NA,TRBV5-6,TGTGCCAGCAGCTTTCCGGTTGAAGATACGCAGTATTTT,CASSFPVEDTQYF
TRBJ1-2,NA,NA,TRBV6-5,TGTGCCAGCAGTTATTCCGACAGGAACTATGGCTACACCTTC,CASSYSDRNYGYTF
TRBJ1-2,NA,NA,TRBV2,TGTGCCAGCACCCTAAGGGGATATGGCTACACCTTC,CASTLRGYGYTF
TRBJ2-1,NA,NA,TRBV4-3,TGCGCCAGCAGCCAAGAGACAGTCTCCTACAATGAGCAGTTCTTC,CASSQETVSYNEQFF
TRBJ2-1,TRBD2,NA,TRBV10-3,TGTGCCATCACCGCGACTAGCGGGACGAAGAGGAATGAGCAGTTCTTC,CAITATSGTKRNEQFF
TRBJ2-7,NA,once,TRBV28,TGTGCCAGCAGAGGGGGGGATAGTAGGACCTACGAGCAGTACTTC,CASRGGDSRTYEQYF
TRBJ1-4,NA,NA,TRBV5-5,TGTGCCAGCAGCCCGTCCGGGACGGAGAAAGAAAAACTGTTTTTT,CASSPSGTEKEKLFF
TRBJ2-7,NA,NA,TRBV9,TGTGCCAGCAGCGTTTTCGTGGGGCGCGAGCAGTACTTC,CASSVFVGREQYF
TRBJ2-7,NA,NA,TRBV6-5,TGTGCCAGCACCCGGGACTGGCGCTCCTACGAGCAGTACTTC,CASTRDWRSYEQYF
TRBJ2-5,TRBD1,NA,TRBV5-1,TGCGCCAGCAGCGTGGGACAGGGGCAGGAGACCCAGTACTTC,CASSVGQGQETQYF
TRBJ2-3,NA,NA,TRBV18,TGTGCCAGCTCGCCTAGAAACAGGGCGGGCACAGATACGCAGTATTTT,CASSPRNRAGTDTQYF
TRBJ1-1,NA,NA,TRBV4-1,TGCGCCAGCAGCCAAGGACAGTTGACAGTGGGGACTGAAGCTTTCTTT,CASSQGQLTVGTEAFF
TRBJ2-7,NA,once,TRBV5-1,TGCGCCACTACCTTAGGGGGGGCTAGCGGCGAGCAGTACTTC,CATTLGGASGEQYF
TRBJ1-2,TRBD1,NA,TRBV6-5,TGTGCCAGCAGTCCACAGGGGCTCTCTAACTATGGCTACACCTTC,CASSPQGLSNYGYTF
TRBJ2-4,TRBD2,once,TRBV6-4,TGTGCCAGCAGTGAGACTAGCGGGACCAAAAACATTCAGTACTTC,CASSETSGTKNIQYF
TRBJ1-6,NA,NA,TRBV6-1,TGTGCCAGCAGTGATCTTCGGCAGGCGGGATACCCCCTCCACTTT,CASSDLRQAGYPLHF
TRBJ2-7,TRBD1,NA,TRBV5-6,TGTGCCAGCAGCCGATGGACAGGGGGCTTATACGAGCAGTACTTC,CASSRWTGGLYEQYF
TRBJ1-3,NA,NA,TRBV2,TGTGCCAGCAGCGACGGGAGAATATTGACGGGAAACACCATATATTTT,CASSDGRILTGNTIYF
TRBJ1-6,TRBD1,NA,TRBV5-5,TGTGCCAGCAGCTCGCCGGGACAGCTAAATTCACCCCTCCACTTT,CASSSPGQLNSPLHF
TRBJ2-7,NA,NA,TRBV5-4,TGTGCCAGCAGCTTGGAAAGACGCTACGAGCAGTACTTC,CASSLERRYEQYF
TRBJ1-3,NA,NA,TRBV9,TGTGCCAGCAGCGTGGGGGCGACAGGCTCTGGAAACACCATATATTTT,CASSVGATGSGNTIYF
TRBJ2-3,TRBD2,NA,TRBV23-1,TGCGCCAGCAGTCTCCCCCAGGGTATTCGGGAGGGCCGGGGGGATACGCAGTATTTT,CASSLPQGIREGRGDTQYF
TRBJ1-1,NA,NA,TRBV5-6,TGTGCCAGCAGCTGGGCACTGAACACTGAAGCTTTCTTT,CASSWALNTEAFF
TRBJ2-7,NA,NA,TRBV2,TGTGCCAGCAGGGTCTCACTCCTGTCCGGGGAGCAGTACTTC,CASRVSLLSGEQYF
TRBJ1-1,NA,NA,TRBV6-1,TGTGCCAGCAGTGAAGTTGGGGGGGCAGGCCCGATAGGGGGTTTCTTT,CASSEVGGAGPIGGFF
TRBJ2-1,NA,NA,TRBV19,TGTGCCAGTACCTCCCCGATTGGCGATGAGCAGTTCTTC,CASTSPIGDEQFF
TRBJ2-7,TRBD1,NA,TRBV18,TGTGCCAGCTCACGGGACAGGGCCTACGAGCAGTACTTC,CASSRDRAYEQYF
TRBJ2-3,NA,NA,TRBV5-1,TGCGCCAGCAGCTTGGGGTCCGGGTTTGATACGCAGTATTTT,CASSLGSGFDTQYF
TRBJ1-6,NA,NA,TRBV27,TGTGCCAGCAGACCTTACTATAATTCACCCCTCCACTTT,CASRPYYNSPLHF
TRBJ2-2,TRBD1,NA,TRBV11-2,TGTGCCAGCAGCACTAGGACAGGGAGTATCGGGGAGCTGTTTTTT,CASSTRTGSIGELFF
TRBJ2-2,TRBD2,NA,TRBV10-3,TGTGCCATCAGTGAGCCGAGGGCTAGCGGGGGGACTACAGTAGGCGGGGAGCTGTTTTTT,CAISEPRASGGTTVGGELFF
TRBJ2-7,NA,once,TRBV5-4,TGTGCCAGCAGCATAACCGGGACACTGAGCTCCTACGAGCAGTACTTC,CASSITGTLSSYEQYF
TRBJ2-3,NA,NA,TRBV5-5,TGTGCCAGCAGCTTGCAAGGTACAAACGGCACAGATACGCAGTATTTT,CASSLQGTNGTDTQYF
TRBJ1-1,TRBD1,NA,TRBV19,TGTGCCAGGTTGGACAGGGACATGAACACTGAAGCTTTCTTT,CARLDRDMNTEAFF
TRBJ2-1,NA,NA,TRBV9,TGTGCCAGCAGCGTAGCTTATTGGGGACCAGACAATGAGCAGTTCTTC,CASSVAYWGPDNEQFF
TRBJ1-2,NA,NA,TRBV10-2,TGCGCCAGCAGTGAGTCTTCGGGAGCCTACTATGGCTACACCTTC,CASSESSGAYYGYTF
TRBJ2-3,NA,NA,TRBV30,TGTGCCTGGAGTGCCCTGGGCGGGATTAGCACAGATACGCAGTATTTT,CAWSALGGISTDTQYF
TRBJ1-4,NA,NA,TRBV6-6,TGTGCCAGCAGTACATATCGGACGGATAATGAAAAACTGTTTTTT,CASSTYRTDNEKLFF